What follows are 13 T cell receptor beta chains derived from one specimen sequenced in a study of T cells in Graves' hyperthyroidism and ophthalmopathy. RNA transcripts were the template for amplifying TCR beta CDR3 regions. The primer set for the first-round RT-PCR of the TCR CDR3 was HTBI. Each CDR3 protein gets one entry after TCRdb re-called the multiplex PCR reads with MiXCR. The top ten hold around a sixth of the sample, which has about 350,000 distinct CDR3 sequences, around a sixth seen once. Sequencing input: blood. The source of these receptors is a woman between 40 and 50 years old with Graves' ophthalmopathy.

This clonotype came up many times. The chain combines TRBV29-1 with TRBJ1-3, with 9 bases aligning to TRBD1. The ends lost 2 bases at V and 2 bases at J; junction bases unmatched: 7. CDR1 is SQVTM and CDR2 is ANQGSEA in the germline V gene. CDR3 length equals 16 residues. The CDR3 bases are TGCAGCGTTGAATTTGGGACAGGGATAGCTGGAAACACCATATATTTT. Protein sequence: CSVEFGTGIAGNTIYF.

The chain links TRBV12-3 or TRBV12-4 to TRBJ1-5; the match to TRBD1 covers 7 bases. V lost 6 bases and J lost 6; bases outside the gene matches: 5. The CDR3 sequence is 13 residues long. CDR3: CASRTGLVQPQHF. In nucleotides, the CDR3 is TGTGCCAGCAGGACAGGGTTGGTTCAGCCCCAGCATTTT.

This clonotype was counted only a few times. CDR3 DNA sequence: TGTGCCAGCAGTTTTCCCGGGGATTATGAGCAGTTCTTC. Its translation is CASSFPGDYEQFF. The chain couples TRBV12-3 or TRBV12-4 to TRBJ2-1; the D gene is possibly TRBD2 (5 bases). V shed 3 bases and J shed 8 bases, with 11 bases lying between them. The CDR3 totals 13 residues.

This clonotype was observed at least ten times. The chain recombines TRBV10-3 with TRBJ2-2, with D hard to call. In germline, CDR1 is ENHRY, CDR2 SYGVKD. The CDR3 is 13 residues long. V dropped 3 bases and J dropped 6 bases, with 8 bases sitting between them. The CDR3 DNA reads as TGTGCCATCAGTGAAAATACCCCCGGGGAGCTGTTTTTT. Its protein is CAISENTPGELFF.

The chain uses TRBV28 and TRBJ2-2; D is unresolved. Germline CDR1 reads MDHEN; CDR2 reads SYDVKM. The CDR3 totals 19 residues. V dropped 5 bases and J dropped 2 bases, with 24 bases sitting between them. DNA of the CDR3: TGTGCCAGCAGTAGACCTCACGTGGGCTGCGGAATCAACACCGGGGAGCTGTTTTTT. Its translation is CASSRPHVGCGINTGELFF.

This clonotype was recorded many times. This chain uses TRBV6-5 with TRBJ1-3; D unresolved. CDR3 length equals 15 residues. With 2 bases removed from V and 0 bases from J, the gap between germline ends came to 8 bases. Germline-derived CDR1 and CDR2 are MNHEY and SVGAGI. The CDR3, as DNA: TGTGCCAGCAGTTACACGGCAGGCTCTGGAAACACCATATATTTT. It yields the protein CASSYTAGSGNTIYF.

The chain joins TRBV28 to TRBJ1-3; D not resolved. CDR1 is MDHEN, CDR2 SYDVKM, per germline. Between the trimmed V and J ends, which lost 4 bases and 0 bases, there was a span of 13 bases. The CDR3 spans 16 residues. CDR3 sequence: CASSSHSLGSGNTIYF. The CDR3, as DNA: TGTGCCAGCAGTTCCCATTCTCTCGGCTCTGGAAACACCATATATTTT.

A few counts support this clonotype. The V and J genes are TRBV4-3 and TRBJ2-2; 8 nucleotides match TRBD2. Germline values: CDR1 LGHNA, CDR2 YSLEER. V was clipped by 0 bases and J by 3 bases; unmatched bases: 3. The CDR3 has 16 residues. The CDR3: CASSQDGGGHTGELFF. Here the CDR3 DNA reads TGCGCCAGCAGCCAAGACGGGGGGGGCCACACCGGGGAGCTGTTTTTT.

This chain connects TRBV7-9 to TRBJ2-7, with D possibly being TRBD1 (5 bases). There are 13 residues in the CDR3. The germline V and J ends were trimmed by 4 bases and 2 bases, with 9 bases remaining between them. CDR1 and CDR2 (germline): SEHNR, FQNEAQ (reference sequence). Written as DNA, the CDR3 is TGTGCCAGCAGCTCAGGGAACACCTACGAGCAGTACTTC. Protein: CASSSGNTYEQYF.

This clonotype was recorded many times. The chain combines TRBV6-1 with TRBJ1-2; D gene unclear. Trimming took 6 bases from V and 7 from J, leaving 15 bases between them. The CDR3 is 13 amino acids. Germline V CDR1 and CDR2: MNHNS, SASEGT. The CDR3 sequence is CASSPPGLGGYTF. The DNA for the CDR3 is TGTGCCAGCAGCCCCCCGGGGTTGGGTGGCTACACCTTC.

This clonotype was counted at least ten times. CDR3 nucleotides: TGTGCCAGCAACTCACCGTCGGGGGGTTCTCAGCCCCAGCATTTT. It encodes CASNSPSGGSQPQHF. V usage is TRBV28 and J usage is TRBJ1-5, with D possibly being TRBD1 (5 bases). V was pared by 7 bases and J by 6 bases, with 19 bases between. Germline V gene data show CDR1 as MDHEN and CDR2 as SYDVKM. The CDR3 sequence is 15 residues long.

This clonotype was counted at least ten times. The rearrangement links TRBV12-3 or TRBV12-4 to TRBJ1-1; D gene ambiguous. The CDR3 contains 13 residues. V lost 2 bases and J 3 bases, leaving 7 bases between the germline ends. DNA for the CDR3: TGTGCCAGCAGTTTATCCGATTACACTGAAGCTTTCTTT. This encodes CASSLSDYTEAFF.

The chain carries TRBV28 and TRBJ1-1; weak D call: TRBD1 (5 bases). Germline CDR1 and CDR2: MDHEN and SYDVKM. This CDR3 has 15 amino acids. The V end lost 3 bases, the J end lost 9 bases, and 20 bases lay between the germline ends. The CDR3 DNA reads TGTGCCAGCAGTTTCACTGGGAGGGGCGAAAAGAAAGCTTTCTTT. It yields the protein CASSFTGRGEKKAFF.